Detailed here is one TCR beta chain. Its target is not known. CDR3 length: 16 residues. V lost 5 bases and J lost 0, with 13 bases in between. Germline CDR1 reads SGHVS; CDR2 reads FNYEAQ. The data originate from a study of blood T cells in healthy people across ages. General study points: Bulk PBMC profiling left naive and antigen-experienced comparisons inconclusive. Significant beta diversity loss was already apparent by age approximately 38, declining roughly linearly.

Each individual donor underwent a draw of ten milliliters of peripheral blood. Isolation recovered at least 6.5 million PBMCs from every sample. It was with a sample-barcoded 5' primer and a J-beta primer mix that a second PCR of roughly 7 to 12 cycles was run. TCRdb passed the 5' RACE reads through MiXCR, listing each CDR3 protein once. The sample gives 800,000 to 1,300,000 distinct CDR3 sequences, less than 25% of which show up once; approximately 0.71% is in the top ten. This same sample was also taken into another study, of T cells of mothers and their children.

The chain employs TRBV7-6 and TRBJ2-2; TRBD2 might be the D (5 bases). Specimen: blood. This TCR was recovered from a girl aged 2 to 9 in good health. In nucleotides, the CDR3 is TGTGCCAGCAGCCCCTGGACTGTCGCGAACACCGGGGAGCTGTTTTTT. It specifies CASSPWTVANTGELFF.